Detailed here is one T cell receptor beta chain. Its antigen is not identified. This entry belongs to a study of T cell repertoires in cytomegalovirus infection. Study-wide background: It was the public TCR beta signatures that indicated both CMV infection and matching HLA type.

Via MiXCR, TCRdb re-called the reads, giving one row per CDR3 protein. Among 75,000 to 95,000 distinct CDR3 sequences, 45% to 55% were seen once, and the ten largest hold over 90%. CDR1 ENHRY and CDR2 SYGVKD come from the germline V gene. The CDR3 length is 14 residues. Trimming took off 6 bases at V and 2 bases at J, with 8 bases between the two ends. V usage is TRBV10-3 and J usage is TRBJ2-6, with D possibly called TRBD1 or TRBD2 (5 bases each). The sequencing used CD8+ T cells from cultured PBMCs, collected from culture after CMV antigen stimulation. This receptor was obtained from a human donor in good health (CMV status not recorded). Some clones in this sample may be carry-over from other donors' samples. In DNA form, the CDR3 reads TGTGCCATCAGCAGGGAGACTGGGGCCAACGTCCTGACTTTC. It specifies CAISRETGANVLTF.